Listed below are T cell receptor beta chains from one sample, sequenced in a study of T cells in Graves' hyperthyroidism and ophthalmopathy. TCRdb re-called the multiplex PCR reads with MiXCR, one entry per CDR3 protein. The table records a few hundred thousand distinct CDR3 sequences, about 20% of them present only once. The sample was blood. The receptors stem from a young man with Graves' hyperthyroidism. CDR3s include the opening cysteine and the closing phenylalanine or tryptophan. The order of the fields is V gene, J gene, D gene, clone size, CDR3 protein, CDR3 DNA. D genes are given only for firm matches. Where a row states a size, it is once, few, many or the class of an expanded clone; other rows omit it.

TRBV9	TRBJ1-2	-	-	CASSFRDVNYGYTF	TGTGCCAGCAGCTTTCGGGACGTTAACTATGGCTACACCTTC
TRBV11-2	TRBJ1-1	-	many	CASRSVRTEAFF	TGTGCCAGCAGATCCGTCCGAACTGAAGCTTTCTTT
TRBV6-1	TRBJ1-5	TRBD1	many	CASSDVAQGNQPQHF	TGTGCCAGCAGTGACGTTGCACAGGGGAATCAGCCCCAGCATTTT
TRBV28	TRBJ1-2	-	-	CASSFGASDGYTF	TGTGCCAGCAGTTTTGGGGCGTCGGATGGCTACACCTTC
TRBV29-1	TRBJ2-5	-	-	CSVLRGGETQYF	TGCAGCGTGCTCAGGGGAGGAGAGACCCAGTACTTC
TRBV7-2	TRBJ1-2	-	many	CASSLEGRAAGYTF	TGTGCCAGCAGCTTAGAGGGCAGGGCAGCTGGCTACACCTTC
TRBV5-1	TRBJ1-6	TRBD1	many	CASSEWGQINSPLHF	TGCGCCAGCAGCGAGTGGGGACAGATTAATTCACCCCTCCACTTT
TRBV28	TRBJ1-2	-	many	CASSLSLWRDYTF	TGTGCCAGCAGTTTATCGCTCTGGAGGGACTACACCTTC
TRBV7-8	TRBJ2-5	-	many	CASTTGEVETQYF	TGTGCCAGCACTACAGGGGAGGTGGAGACCCAGTACTTC
TRBV6-5	TRBJ2-2	-	many	CASSWDPPTGELFF	TGTGCCAGCAGTTGGGACCCCCCCACCGGGGAGCTGTTTTTT
TRBV12-3/TRBV12-4	TRBJ1-1	-	many	CASSGVNTEAFF	TGTGCCAGCAGTGGGGTGAACACTGAAGCTTTCTTT
TRBV6-1	TRBJ2-7	-	many	CASSEGAQGGVYEQYF	TGTGCCAGCAGTGAAGGAGCGCAGGGTGGGGTCTACGAGCAGTACTTC
TRBV9	TRBJ2-2	-	many	CASSVEVTGELFF	TGTGCCAGCAGCGTAGAGGTCACCGGGGAGCTGTTTTTT
TRBV5-5	TRBJ1-2	-	many	CASSPEAHSSGYTF	TGTGCCAGCAGCCCTGAAGCCCATAGCAGCGGCTACACCTTC
TRBV20-1	TRBJ2-7	TRBD1	many	CSARSFSGTGPYEQYF	TGCAGTGCTAGGAGTTTTTCTGGGACAGGGCCTTACGAGCAGTACTTC
TRBV20-1	TRBJ2-7	-	many	CSARELQGVLLYEQYF	TGCAGTGCTAGAGAATTACAGGGCGTCCTACTTTACGAGCAGTACTTC
TRBV28	TRBJ1-5	-	many	CASSPPSQSNQPQHF	TGTGCCAGCAGTCCTCCTTCTCAGAGCAATCAGCCCCAGCATTTT
TRBV12-3/TRBV12-4	TRBJ2-2	TRBD1	many	CASRRTGLRTGELFF	TGTGCCAGCAGGCGGACAGGGTTACGCACCGGGGAGCTGTTTTTT
TRBV19	TRBJ1-2	-	many	CASSIYDGANYGYTF	TGTGCCAGTAGTATCTATGACGGAGCTAACTATGGCTACACCTTC
TRBV9	TRBJ2-7	-	-	CASSVSQLSSYEQYF	TGTGCCAGCAGCGTAAGCCAGTTATCATCCTACGAGCAGTACTTC
TRBV7-2	TRBJ2-5	-	few	CASSHGGKTQYF	TGTGCCAGCAGCCATGGGGGGAAGACCCAGTACTTC
TRBV7-9	TRBJ1-2	-	many	CASSSHVGQGAYGYTF	TGTGCCAGCAGCTCCCACGTGGGGCAGGGCGCTTATGGCTACACCTTC
TRBV28	TRBJ2-5	-	few	CASRLSGEAKTQYF	TGTGCCAGCAGACTCTCGGGCGAGGCAAAGACCCAGTACTTC
TRBV6-1	TRBJ2-7	TRBD1	-	CASSERGPGQYEQYF	TGTGCCAGCAGTGAAAGGGGCCCGGGACAGTACGAGCAGTACTTC
TRBV24-1	TRBJ1-1	-	few	CATSDPQRPNTEAFF	TGTGCCACCAGTGATCCCCAAAGGCCCAACACTGAAGCTTTCTTT
TRBV9	TRBJ1-2	-	many	CASSVGGGANYGYTF	TGTGCCAGCAGCGTAGGAGGGGGAGCTAACTATGGCTACACCTTC
TRBV4-1	TRBJ2-1	-	-	CASSQPQGGARNEQFF	TGCGCCAGCAGCCAACCACAAGGGGGGGCTAGGAATGAGCAGTTCTTC
TRBV12-3/TRBV12-4	TRBJ2-2	-	-	CASSLALVTLVPGELFF	TGTGCCAGCAGTTTAGCGCTGGTGACTCTGGTTCCCGGGGAGCTGTTTTTT
TRBV28	TRBJ1-1	-	many	CASSLWTVNTEAFF	TGTGCCAGCAGTTTGTGGACGGTGAACACTGAAGCTTTCTTT
TRBV30	TRBJ1-3	-	-	CAWSTGTGNTIYF	TGTGCCTGGAGTACAGGGACTGGAAACACCATATATTTT